A single sample is the source of the 10 T cell receptor beta chains below, sequenced in a study of shared clonotypes between healthy human individuals. TCRdb's copy holds only in-frame clones and misses some; the assay was immunoSEQ multiplex PCR. The profile shows a few million clones, under 97% of them singletons. Sequencing input: naive CD4+ T cells sorted from blood. The subset: CD45RA+ positively selected. These receptors were obtained from a man between 18 and 35 years old in good health.

This chain links TRBV27 with TRBJ2-7, with D possibly being TRBD1 (5 bases). V dropped 5 bases and J dropped 2 bases, with 16 bases sitting between them. From germline, CDR1 is MNHEY and CDR2 SMNVEV (reference sequence). The CDR3 covers 15 residues. CDR3 DNA: TGTGCCAGCAGTCCACTAAGACAGAACACCTACGAGCAGTACTTC. Its translation: CASSPLRQNTYEQYF.

The rearrangement links TRBV5-1 to TRBJ2-7; D is perhaps TRBD1 (5 bases). Trimming pared 4 bases from V and 6 bases from J, leaving 11 bases between. The CDR3 has 12 residues. Germline V gives CDR1 SGHRS, CDR2 YFSETQ. The CDR3: CASSQQGVEQYF. Here the CDR3 DNA reads TGCGCCAGCAGCCAGCAGGGTGTCGAGCAGTACTTC.

This chain connects TRBV4-1 to TRBJ2-5; D tentatively reads TRBD1 or TRBD2 (5 bases each). CDR1 MGHRA and CDR2 YSYEKL come from the germline V gene. The length of the CDR3 is 19 residues. The germline V and J ends were trimmed by 5 bases and 0 bases, with 25 bases remaining between them. CDR3 amino acids: CASSGGWGRLRMDQETQYF. The DNA for the CDR3 is TGCGCCAGCAGCGGAGGATGGGGACGTCTGAGAATGGACCAAGAGACCCAGTACTTC.

The genes are TRBV6-5 and TRBJ2-7, with 7 bases identical to TRBD2. V dropped 5 bases and J dropped 7; count of bases not matched to a gene: 8. CDR1 is MNHEY and CDR2 is SVGAGI in the germline V gene. The CDR3 extends over 13 amino acids. The chain's CDR3 is CASSTGGGMEQYF. The CDR3 nucleotides are TGTGCCAGCAGTACCGGCGGGGGAATGGAGCAGTACTTC.

The chain is built from TRBV7-2 and TRBJ2-1; D might be TRBD1 or TRBD2, each matching 5 bases. This CDR3 is built from 12 residues. Germline V gene sequence: CDR1 SGHTA, CDR2 FQGNSA. V dropped 3 bases and J dropped 9 bases, with 9 bases sitting between them. CDR3 coding DNA: TGTGCCAGCAGCTTGTGGGGGACTGAGCAGTTCTTC. Translated: CASSLWGTEQFF.

V usage is TRBV4-1 and J usage is TRBJ1-5; D remains ambiguous. The CDR3 extends over 13 amino acids. Trimming took off 7 bases at V and 8 bases at J, with 15 bases between the two ends. Germline lookup yields CDR1 MGHRA and CDR2 YSYEKL. CDR3 in amino acids: CASTFTPGEPQHF. DNA for the CDR3: TGCGCCAGCACTTTCACCCCAGGCGAGCCCCAGCATTTT.

The chain uses TRBV6-5 and TRBJ1-2, with unresolved D. The V gene lost 5 bases and the J gene lost 5 bases, with 12 bases spanning the gap. Looked up from germline, CDR1 is MNHEY and CDR2 is SVGAGI. The CDR3 extends over 13 amino acids. Here the CDR3 DNA reads TGTGCCAGCAGTCCAGCAGTAGATTATGGCTACACCTTC. Protein: CASSPAVDYGYTF.

Here the CDR3 DNA reads TGTGCCAGCGACGGAACCTACGAGCAGTACTTC. As protein: CASDGTYEQYF. The rearrangement uses TRBV2 and TRBJ2-7; D unresolved. Trimming left V 8 bases short and J 2 bases short, with 7 bases between. Germline CDR1 reads SNHLY; CDR2 reads FYNNEI. The CDR3 length is 11 residues.

This chain connects TRBV30 to TRBJ2-3; 8 bases fit TRBD2. CDR3 length equals 16 residues. The germline CDR1 and CDR2 sequences are GTSNPN and SVGIG (reference sequence). The V segment lost 4 bases and the J segment 2 bases; nucleotides outside the gene matches: 11. CDR3 region: CAWNGASGSTTDTQYF. The CDR3, as DNA: TGTGCCTGGAACGGAGCCAGCGGGAGTACCACAGATACGCAGTATTTT.

The chain's CDR3 is CASSPGGQRQGYQETQYF. CDR3 in DNA: TGTGCCAGCAGCCCCGGGGGGCAACGACAGGGCTACCAAGAGACCCAGTACTTC. The rearrangement links TRBV7-6 to TRBJ2-5, with D perhaps TRBD1 or TRBD2 (7 bases each). CDR1 SGHVS and CDR2 FNYEAQ come from the germline V gene. This CDR3 is 18 amino acids long. Trimming pared 5 bases from V and 0 bases from J, leaving 22 bases between.